The 25 T cell receptor beta chains presented below share a single source sample, sequenced in a study of control samples from healthy donors and cancer patients. Measured with immunoSEQ multiplex PCR; TCRdb has only the in-frame clones, and not every one. Of 150,000 to 200,000 clones listed, approximately 94% are singletons. The sequenced material came from blood. The receptor set was obtained from a woman under 30 in good health.

This clone was counted between two and nine times. The same CDR3 arises from other DNA sequences in this sample as well. The chain has TRBV11-2 and TRBJ2-7; the match to TRBD1 covers 10 bases. The CDR3 covers 14 residues. J gave up 2 bases and V 5 bases, and 3 bases lay outside the gene matches. The germline gives CDR1 SGHAT, CDR2 FQNNGV. This chain's CDR3 is CASSPGQGPYEQYF. In DNA, the CDR3 is TGTGCCAGCAGCCCGGGACAGGGGCCCTACGAGCAGTACTTC. The full variable domain, its missing parts supplied by reference TRBV11-2 and TRBJ2-7, is EAGVAQSPRYKIIEKRQSVAFWCNPISGHATLYWYQQILGQGPKLLIQFQNNGVVDDSQLPKDRFSAERLKGVDSTLKIQPAKLEDSAVYLCASSPGQGPYEQYFGPGTRLTVT.

The genes are TRBV24-1 and TRBJ2-1, with D unclear. CDR3 length: 16 residues. Trimming removed 3 bases from V and 0 bases from J, with 11 bases in between. The germline CDR1 and CDR2 sequences are KGHDR and SFDVKD. This chain's CDR3 is CATSDRLVGSYNEQFF. CDR3 nucleotide sequence: TGTGCCACCAGTGATAGGCTAGTGGGCTCCTACAATGAGCAGTTCTTC.

The V call is TRBV7-2, the J call TRBJ1-3; tentative D call: TRBD1 (5 bases). Germline values: CDR1 SGHTA, CDR2 FQGNSA. Trimming took 3 bases from V and 0 from J, leaving 12 bases between them. The CDR3 contains 16 residues. The CDR3 nucleotides read TGTGCCAGCAGCTTGCTTCGGGGGTACTCTGGAAACACCATATATTTT. It encodes CASSLLRGYSGNTIYF.

The V gene is TRBV29-1, the J gene TRBJ1-2; possibly TRBD1 for D (5 bases). The V end lost 7 bases, the J end lost 6 bases, and 12 bases lay between the germline ends. The length of the CDR3 is 11 residues. Germline V CDR1 and CDR2: SQVTM, ANQGSEA. The CDR3 bases are TGCAGCGCCCCCCGGGGGAATGGCTACACCTTC. This codes for CSAPRGNGYTF. Supplemented by reference TRBV29-1 and TRBJ1-2, the full variable domain reads SAVISQKPSRDICQRGTSLTIQCQVDSQVTMMFWYRQQPGQSLTLIATANQGSEATYESGFVIDKFPISRPNLTFSTLTVSNMSPEDSSIYLCSAPRGNGYTFGSGTRLTVV.

This clone was recorded only once. The gene calls are TRBV9 and TRBJ2-1; 12 nucleotides line up with TRBD2. CDR3 length: 19 amino acids. Germline CDR1 and CDR2: SGDLS and YYNGEE. Trimming cost V 0 bases and J 1 base; bases outside gene matches: 8. DNA for the CDR3: TGTGCCAGCAGCGTAGATGTGGGACTAGCGGGTCTTTCCTACAATGAGCAGTTCTTC. Its translation: CASSVDVGLAGLSYNEQFF.

This sequence joins TRBV5-6 and TRBJ1-1; perhaps TRBD1 as D (5 bases). Germline V CDR1 and CDR2: SGHDT, YYEEEE. There are 14 residues in the CDR3. V was pared by 1 base and J by 2 bases, with 9 bases between. CDR3 protein: CASSLKQGNTEAFF. DNA for the CDR3: TGTGCCAGCAGCTTGAAGCAGGGTAACACTGAAGCTTTCTTT.

This chain uses TRBV6-2 or TRBV6-3 with TRBJ1-4; D is ambiguous. V was clipped by 2 bases and J by 6 bases, with 7 bases between them. The CDR3 length is 13 residues. Per the germline V gene, CDR1 is MNHEY and CDR2 is SVGEGT. The CDR3 spells CASSYNRDEKLFF. CDR3 DNA sequence: TGTGCCAGCAGTTACAATAGGGATGAAAAACTGTTTTTT.

The chain is built from TRBV23-1 and TRBJ1-1, with D uncertain. TRBV23-1 is designated an ORF whose function remains uncertain. CDR3 length: 17 residues. Trimming shortened V by 0 bases and J by 1 base, and 15 bases separated the two germline ends. CDR3 protein: CASSQSVGPLENTEAFF. CDR3 nucleotides: TGCGCCAGCAGTCAATCGGTTGGGCCCTTAGAGAACACTGAAGCTTTCTTT.

The chain employs TRBV6-5 and TRBJ1-5; possible D gene TRBD1, 5 bases. The germline V gene encodes CDR1 MNHEY and CDR2 SVGAGI. V was pared by 7 bases and J by 4 bases, with 17 bases between. This CDR3 contains 15 residues. The CDR3 sequence is CASKRQQEINQPQHF. The CDR3 nucleotides are TGTGCCAGCAAGAGACAGCAGGAAATTAATCAGCCCCAGCATTTT.

This clone was found a few times. The genes are TRBV5-1 and TRBJ1-1; tentatively, D is TRBD1 (5 bases). Between the trimmed V and J ends, which lost 4 bases and 0 bases, there was a span of 13 bases. This CDR3 has 15 residues. CDR1 and CDR2 from the germline V gene are SGHRS and YFSETQ. The CDR3 DNA follows: TGCGCCAGCAGCGACGCAGGGACGGTGAACACTGAAGCTTTCTTT. As protein: CASSDAGTVNTEAFF.

This chain joins TRBV6-6 and TRBJ1-2; 7 bases are shared with TRBD1. CDR1 and CDR2 (germline): MNHNY, SVGAGI (reference sequence). Trimming at V came to 9 bases and at J to 3 bases, leaving 7 bases not matched to a gene. CDR3 length: 13 residues. The DNA of the CDR3 is TGTGCCAGTACCAACACAGGGGACTATGGCTACACCTTC. Protein: CASTNTGDYGYTF.

This chain connects TRBV15 to TRBJ1-4; 7 bases are shared with TRBD1. The V gene end was trimmed by 5 bases and the J gene end by 8 bases; junction bases not matched to a gene: 14. This CDR3 comprises 16 residues. Germline CDR1 reads LNHNV; CDR2 reads YYDKDF (reference sequence). The CDR3 is CATSVRMQGGGEKLFF. The CDR3 nucleotides are TGTGCCACCAGCGTGCGTATGCAGGGGGGAGGAGAAAAACTGTTTTTT.

The J gene is TRBJ1-3, the V gene TRBV5-1; the D is unclear. From germline, CDR1 is SGHRS and CDR2 YFSETQ. CDR3 length: 13 amino acids. Trimming removed 7 bases at V and 3 bases at J, with 11 bases between. The DNA for the CDR3 is TGCGCCAGCCGCCCCGGAGGTGGAAACACCATATATTTT. Its translation is CASRPGGGNTIYF.

V is TRBV7-9 and J is TRBJ2-5; TRBD2 aligns across 14 bases. With V trimmed by 5 bases and J by 7 bases, 6 bases remained unmatched. CDR1 and CDR2 (germline): SEHNR, FQNEAQ (reference sequence). The CDR3 loop spans 15 amino acids. DNA for the CDR3: TGTGCCAGCAGCCAGGGACTAGCGGGAGTTGGGACCCAGTACTTC. Its translation is CASSQGLAGVGTQYF.

The V and J genes are TRBV28 and TRBJ2-4; D might be TRBD2 (5 bases). Trimming removed 4 bases at V and 8 bases at J, with 12 bases between. Germline V gene lookup returns CDR1 MDHEN and CDR2 SYDVKM. The CDR3 totals 13 residues. Written as DNA, the CDR3 is TGTGCCAGCAGTTCCCCGGACTGGGACATTCAGTACTTC. Translation gives CASSSPDWDIQYF.

The chain uses TRBV3-1 (or the pseudogene TRBV3-2) and TRBJ1-1, with TRBD1 as a possible D gene (5 bases). Germline assignment: CDR1 LGHDT and CDR2 YNNKEL (reference sequence). V was pared by 6 bases and J by 6 bases, with 14 bases between. The CDR3 consists of 13 residues. Here the CDR3 DNA reads TGTGCCAGCAGACCGTCAGGGTCCCCTGAAGCTTTCTTT. This translates into CASRPSGSPEAFF.

This clone has just one count. The CDR3 sequence is CASSLGVGNTEAFF. The CDR3 DNA reads TGTGCCAGCAGCTTAGGGGTGGGGAACACTGAAGCTTTCTTT. The chain links TRBV7-9 to TRBJ1-1; D is undetermined. Germline CDR1 and CDR2: SEHNR and FQNEAQ (reference sequence). The CDR3 loop spans 14 amino acids. Trimming left V 1 base short and J 1 base short, with 7 bases between.

The genes are TRBV6-2 or TRBV6-3 and TRBJ2-7, with D possibly called TRBD1 or TRBD2 (5 bases each). Germline assignment: CDR1 MNHEY and CDR2 SVGEGT. V dropped 5 bases and J dropped 4 bases, with 18 bases sitting between them. The CDR3 runs to 15 residues. The CDR3 loop is CASSPLTGTEYEQYF. CDR3 DNA: TGTGCCAGCAGTCCCCTAACCGGGACGGAATACGAGCAGTACTTC.

The CDR3 loop reads CASSQVSRGSYTEAFF. The CDR3 nucleotides are TGTGCCAGCAGCCAAGTTAGTAGGGGAAGTTACACTGAAGCTTTCTTT. The chain recombines TRBV3-1 (or the pseudogene TRBV3-2) with TRBJ1-1, with a tentative D call TRBD1 (5 bases). Germline V CDR1 and CDR2: LGHDT, YNNKEL (reference sequence). The CDR3 contains 16 residues. V was trimmed by 1 base and J by 3 bases, leaving 15 bases between them.

The count of this clone is one. The genes are TRBV7-3 and TRBJ2-7; TRBD1 might be the D (6 bases). This CDR3 comprises 13 residues. Germline V gene lookup returns CDR1 SGHTA and CDR2 FQGTGA. The ends were cut back, 4 bases at V and 7 bases at J, with 14 bases in the middle. CDR3 DNA: TGTGCCAGCAGCTCTCAGGGGACGGGGGAGCAGTACTTC. It is translated as CASSSQGTGEQYF.

V is TRBV5-1 and J is TRBJ1-1; D perhaps matches TRBD1 (6 bases). Germline V gives CDR1 SGHRS, CDR2 YFSETQ. Between the trimmed V and J ends, which lost 1 base and 5 bases, there was a span of 12 bases. The length of the CDR3 is 14 residues. The DNA of the CDR3 is TGCGCCAGCAGCTTGCAGGCAGGGACAACTGAAGCTTTCTTT. Its translation: CASSLQAGTTEAFF. The full variable domain, in which reference TRBV5-1 and TRBJ1-1 provide the parts outside the CDR3, is KAGVTQTPRYLIKTRGQQVTLSCSPISGHRSVSWYQQTPGQGLQFLFEYFSETQRNKGNFPGRFSGRQFSNSRSEMNVSTLELGDSALYLCASSLQAGTTEAFFGQGTRLTVV.

The CDR3 loop reads CASSSTGFGMPQHF. Here the CDR3 DNA reads TGTGCCAGCAGTTCAACAGGGTTTGGTATGCCCCAGCATTTT. This chain links TRBV27 with TRBJ1-5, with D possibly being TRBD1 (6 bases). V lost 4 bases and J lost 9, with 16 bases in between. The CDR3 contains 14 residues. Germline CDR1 reads MNHEY; CDR2 reads SMNVEV (reference sequence).

The rearrangement uses TRBV10-1 and TRBJ1-1; D not resolved. V was trimmed by 7 bases and J by 0 bases, leaving 9 bases between them. Germline-derived CDR1 and CDR2 are WNHNN and SYGVQD (reference sequence). The CDR3 is 13 amino acids. The CDR3 DNA sequence: TGCGCCAGCAAGGAAAACATGAACACTGAAGCTTTCTTT. Residues: CASKENMNTEAFF.

CDR3: CASREGSTDTQYF. CDR3 bases: TGTGCCAGCAGAGAGGGGTCCACAGATACGCAGTATTTT. This sequence joins TRBV2 and TRBJ2-3; D assignment may be TRBD1 or TRBD2 (5 bases each). This CDR3 has 13 residues. The germline CDR1 and CDR2 sequences are SNHLY and FYNNEI. V shed 6 bases and J shed 2 bases, with 9 bases lying between them.

The rearrangement uses TRBV19 and TRBJ2-7; D may be TRBD1 (5 bases). CDR1 and CDR2 from the germline V gene are LNHDA and SQIVND (reference sequence). The CDR3 extends over 12 amino acids. The ends were cut back, 6 bases at V and 1 base at J, with 7 bases in the middle. This CDR3 reads CASRGVSYEQYF. CDR3 DNA: TGTGCCAGTAGAGGGGTGTCCTACGAGCAGTACTTC. The full variable domain, in which reference TRBV19 and TRBJ2-7 provide the parts outside the CDR3, is DGGITQSPKYLFRKEGQNVTLSCEQNLNHDAMYWYRQDPGQGLRLIYYSQIVNDFQKGDIAEGYSVSREKKESFPLTVTSAQKNPTAFYLCASRGVSYEQYFGPGTRLTVT.